The rows below give T cell receptor beta chains drawn from one sample of a study of T-cell memory formation after mild COVID-19. MiXCR, run by TCRdb on the 5' RACE reads, gives a single entry per CDR3 protein. The sample includes about 340,000 distinct CDR3 sequences, approximately 15% seen only once; the top ten take 20% to 25%. The sequenced sample consisted of PBMCs or a T cell subset sorted from them (not recorded which). These receptors were collected from a man between 18 and 35 years old who had mild COVID-19 (a few samples of this study predate the infection). Cell type and time point are not known. CDR3s include the opening cysteine and the closing phenylalanine or tryptophan. Each record gives: V gene, J gene, CDR3 protein.

>TRBV20-1|TRBJ2-2
CSARAYRDTGELFF
>TRBV7-2|TRBJ2-7
CASSPYSGTGNYEQYF
>TRBV13|TRBJ1-2
CASSLGDSGMVYGYTF
>TRBV7-6|TRBJ2-1
CASSLAASGISYNEQFF
>TRBV4-3|TRBJ2-1
CASSAIAGANYNEQFF
>TRBV6-5|TRBJ2-3
CASSTLAGGKPDTQYF
>TRBV2|TRBJ1-4
CASSDRATNEKLFF
>TRBV12-3/TRBV12-4|TRBJ1-2
CASSVTEGYGYTF
>TRBV10-3|TRBJ1-5
CAISDSNQPQHF
>TRBV9|TRBJ2-2
CASSVDQAGGPTGELFF
>TRBV7-8|TRBJ2-5
CASSLAVRELETQYF
>TRBV7-6|TRBJ2-3
CASSSYSTDTQYF
>TRBV2|TRBJ1-2
CASRGQANYGYTF
>TRBV6-1|TRBJ1-1
CASTLGGSGDTEAFF
>TRBV7-6|TRBJ2-6
CASSKAGANVLTF
>TRBV4-2|TRBJ2-3
CASSHGTSSDTQYF
>TRBV6-5|TRBJ2-1
CASSPGVAPTNEQFF
>TRBV20-1|TRBJ1-2
CSASSRDRDYGYTF
>TRBV5-1|TRBJ2-4
CASSSGQGNIQYF
>TRBV4-3|TRBJ1-3
CASSHPPPRNTIYF
>TRBV4-3|TRBJ2-3
CASSQGDSTDTQYF
>TRBV25-1|TRBJ1-6
CASSDLLSLHF
>TRBV5-1|TRBJ1-6
CASSLKSDSPLHF
>TRBV4-1|TRBJ2-1
CASSHIPQARMEFF
>TRBV6-2/TRBV6-3|TRBJ1-2
CASKQAEQRIYTF
>TRBV4-2|TRBJ2-1
CASSVNPGGAYNEQFF
>TRBV20-1|TRBJ1-1
CSATVDRPSAF
>TRBV7-9|TRBJ2-4
CASSSPGAHKNIQYF